A selection of T cell receptor beta chains follows, all from one sample in a study of blood T cell repertoires in COVID-19. Produced via immunoSEQ multiplex PCR; TCRdb's table is partial and in-frame only. The sample has under 450,000 clones, approximately 90% seen once. Sequenced material: peripheral blood. The receptor set was obtained from a woman between 35 and 50 years old with COVID-19, enrolled during active disease. Each CDR3 is given with its conserved first and last residue. The order of the fields is D gene, CDR3 length, clone size, J gene, V gene, CDR3 DNA, CDR3 protein. A D gene is named only where the DNA matches it firmly. Clone sizes are given selectively: once, few, many, or a class where the clone is expanded.

>TRBD1|15|NA|TRBJ2-7|TRBV3-1/TRBV3-2
TGTGCCAGCAGCCAAGACCAGGGACAGACCTACGAGCAGTACTTC
CASSQDQGQTYEQYF
>TRBD2|15|NA|TRBJ2-3|TRBV7-3
TGTGCCAGCAGCCGCGCGGGGGGGAGCACAGATACGCAGTATTTT
CASSRAGGSTDTQYF
>TRBD2|14|NA|TRBJ2-1|TRBV6-4
TGTGCCAGCAGTCCTAGCGGCTCCTACAATGAGCAGTTCTTC
CASSPSGSYNEQFF
>NA|15|NA|TRBJ2-3|TRBV5-1
TGCGCCAGCAGCGGACAGCTGCCGGACACAGATACGCAGTATTTT
CASSGQLPDTDTQYF
>NA|16|NA|TRBJ1-1|TRBV27
TGTGCCAGCAGTTTACGGGTTCCTACTATGAACACTGAAGCTTTCTTT
CASSLRVPTMNTEAFF
>NA|16|NA|TRBJ1-6|TRBV2
TGTGCCAGCAGTGGTAGGGAGATGAGAATGGATTCACCCCTCCACTTT
CASSGREMRMDSPLHF
>TRBD2|13|NA|TRBJ2-1|TRBV29-1
TGCAGCGGGAAGGCGGGGGGGTCTAATGAGCAGTTCTTC
CSGKAGGSNEQFF
>TRBD1|15|NA|TRBJ1-2|TRBV4-3
TGCGCCAGCAGCCAAGATCTACAGGGGCTCTATGGCTACACCTTC
CASSQDLQGLYGYTF
>NA|14|NA|TRBJ1-1|TRBV9
TGTGCCAGCAGCACAGGGACACGGAACACTGAAGCTTTCTTT
CASSTGTRNTEAFF
>NA|11|NA|TRBJ2-4|TRBV4-1
TGCGCCAGCAGCCGGCAAAACATTCAGTACTTC
CASSRQNIQYF
>TRBD1|17|NA|TRBJ1-4|TRBV6-1
TGTGCCAGCAGTGGGGGCTGGACAGGCCACCCTAATGAAAAACTGTTTTTT
CASSGGWTGHPNEKLFF
>NA|13|NA|TRBJ1-1|TRBV5-1
TGCGCCAGCAGCTCTCAGGGGCCCACTGAAGCTTTCTTT
CASSSQGPTEAFF
>NA|13|NA|TRBJ1-6|TRBV10-2
TGCGCCAGCAGTGGCGGCCGGAATTCACCCCTCCACTTT
CASSGGRNSPLHF
>TRBD1|13|NA|TRBJ1-2|TRBV12-5
TGTGCTAGTGGTTTTGCACAGGGGCATGGCTACACCTTC
CASGFAQGHGYTF
>TRBD1|14|NA|TRBJ2-7|TRBV6-2/TRBV6-3
TGTGCCAGCAGTCCCGACAGGGTGAACTACGAGCAGTACTTC
CASSPDRVNYEQYF
>TRBD1|15|NA|TRBJ2-5|TRBV7-2
TGTGCCAGCAGCTCGACAGGGGTCCTTCAAGAGACCCAGTACTTC
CASSSTGVLQETQYF
>NA|14|NA|TRBJ2-5|TRBV19
TGTGCCAGTAGTACTCCGGACAGCCGGGAGACCCAGTACTTC
CASSTPDSRETQYF
>TRBD2|17|NA|TRBJ2-2|TRBV11-3
TGTGCCAGCAGCTTATCACTAAGCGGGAGGTCTACCGGGGAGCTGTTTTTT
CASSLSLSGRSTGELFF
>NA|13|once|TRBJ2-7|TRBV5-6
TGTGCCAGCAGCCCCAGGCCCGACTACGAGCAGTACTTC
CASSPRPDYEQYF
>TRBD2|12|NA|TRBJ2-2|TRBV27
TGTGCCAGCAGCGCAGCGGGAGGGAAACTGTTTTTT
CASSAAGGKLFF
>TRBD1|14|NA|TRBJ2-5|TRBV28
TGTGCCAGCAGTTTTACGGGACAGAAAGTGACCCAGTACTTC
CASSFTGQKVTQYF
>TRBD1|13|NA|TRBJ2-7|TRBV28
TGTGCCAGCTACAGGGGGAGTAGCTACGAGCAGTACTTC
CASYRGSSYEQYF
>NA|18|NA|TRBJ1-4|TRBV19
TGTGCCAGTAGTTCCCGGACAGCCCAAGCTGCAACTAATGAAAAACTGTTTTTT
CASSSRTAQAATNEKLFF
>TRBD2|18|NA|TRBJ2-3|TRBV13
TGTGCCAGCAGCTTAGTGAGCCTCGGACTAGCGGGCACAGATACGCAGTATTTT
CASSLVSLGLAGTDTQYF
>NA|15|once|TRBJ1-4|TRBV10-3
TGTGCCATCAGTGATCCAACAGGAGCTAATGAAAAACTGTTTTTT
CAISDPTGANEKLFF
>TRBD1|16|NA|TRBJ2-3|TRBV5-1
TGCGCCAGCAGCGCGGACAGGGCCAGCAGCACAGATACGCAGTATTTT
CASSADRASSTDTQYF
>TRBD1|13|NA|TRBJ2-5|TRBV7-3
TGTGCCAGCAGTCGTGACAGGGTGGAGACCCAGTACTTC
CASSRDRVETQYF
>NA|16|NA|TRBJ1-3|TRBV6-5
TGTGCCAGCAGTTACTCGAGGTCGGGTACTGGAAACACCATATATTTT
CASSYSRSGTGNTIYF
>NA|14|NA|TRBJ1-2|TRBV29-1
TGCAGCGTTGAAGCCGGGAGAGGACTCTATGGCTACACCTTC
CSVEAGRGLYGYTF
>TRBD1|17|NA|TRBJ1-1|TRBV18
TGTGCCAGCTCACCTCGTCCCGGGACAGGGTCGAACACTGAAGCTTTCTTT
CASSPRPGTGSNTEAFF
>NA|13|NA|TRBJ2-1|TRBV5-5
TGTGCCAGCAGCTTCAAAGAGCCCTCCGAGCAGTTCTTC
CASSFKEPSEQFF
>NA|16|once|TRBJ1-1|TRBV9
TGTGCCAGCACAAAGGCGCGGGGGCTGGGAAACACTGAAGCTTTCTTT
CASTKARGLGNTEAFF
>NA|14|NA|TRBJ1-2|TRBV11-2
TGTGCCAGCAGCTTAGAGGGCGGAGGGTATGGCTACACCTTC
CASSLEGGGYGYTF
>NA|15|NA|TRBJ1-1|TRBV6-5
TGTGCCAGCAGTTACAATCGGGGGGTGCGGGCTGAAGCTTTCTTT
CASSYNRGVRAEAFF